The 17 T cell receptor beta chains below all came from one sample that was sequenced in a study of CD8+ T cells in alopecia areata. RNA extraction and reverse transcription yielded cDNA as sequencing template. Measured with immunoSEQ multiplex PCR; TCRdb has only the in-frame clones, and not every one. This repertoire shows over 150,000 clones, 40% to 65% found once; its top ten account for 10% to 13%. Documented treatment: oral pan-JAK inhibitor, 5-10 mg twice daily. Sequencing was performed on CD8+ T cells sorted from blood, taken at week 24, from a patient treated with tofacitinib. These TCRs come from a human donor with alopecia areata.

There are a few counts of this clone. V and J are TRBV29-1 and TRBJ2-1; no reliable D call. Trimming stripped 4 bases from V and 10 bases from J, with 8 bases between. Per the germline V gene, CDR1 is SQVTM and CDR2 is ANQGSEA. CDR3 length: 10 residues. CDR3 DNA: TGCAGCGTTGGTGGGAAAGAGCAGTTCTTC. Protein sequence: CSVGGKEQFF.

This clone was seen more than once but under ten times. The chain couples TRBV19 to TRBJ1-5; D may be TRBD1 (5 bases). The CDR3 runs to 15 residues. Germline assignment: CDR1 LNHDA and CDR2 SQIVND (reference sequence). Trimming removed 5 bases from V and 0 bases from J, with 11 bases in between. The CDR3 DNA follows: TGTGCCAGTAGTTACACGGGGGATAGCAATCAGCCCCAGCATTTT. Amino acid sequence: CASSYTGDSNQPQHF.

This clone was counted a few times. CDR3: CASSQETRDGQYTEAFF. The DNA for the CDR3 is TGCGCCAGCAGCCAAGAGACGCGGGACGGCCAGTACACTGAAGCTTTCTTT. The chain uses TRBV4-3 and TRBJ1-1, with D possibly matching TRBD1 (5 bases). Germline V gives CDR1 LGHNA, CDR2 YSLEER. V was shortened by 0 bases and J by 3 bases, with 17 bases between the two germline ends. The CDR3 consists of 17 residues.

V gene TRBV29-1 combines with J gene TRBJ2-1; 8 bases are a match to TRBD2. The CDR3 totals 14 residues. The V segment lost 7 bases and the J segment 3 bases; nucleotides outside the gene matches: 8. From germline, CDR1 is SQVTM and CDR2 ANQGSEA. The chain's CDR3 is CSAGSSGDYNEQFF. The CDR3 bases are TGCAGCGCCGGTAGTAGCGGGGACTACAATGAGCAGTTCTTC.

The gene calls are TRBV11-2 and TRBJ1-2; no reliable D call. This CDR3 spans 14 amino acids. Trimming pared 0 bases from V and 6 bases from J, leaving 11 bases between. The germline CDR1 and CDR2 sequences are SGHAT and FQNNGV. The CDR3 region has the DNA TGTGCCAGCAGCTTAGATTTCGGGTCAGATGGCTACACCTTC. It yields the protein CASSLDFGSDGYTF.

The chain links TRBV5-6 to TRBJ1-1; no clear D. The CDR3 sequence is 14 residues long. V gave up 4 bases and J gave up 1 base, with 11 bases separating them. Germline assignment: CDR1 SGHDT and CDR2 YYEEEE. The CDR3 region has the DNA TGTGCCAGCAGCAAGGAAAACTGGAACACTGAAGCTTTCTTT. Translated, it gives CASSKENWNTEAFF.

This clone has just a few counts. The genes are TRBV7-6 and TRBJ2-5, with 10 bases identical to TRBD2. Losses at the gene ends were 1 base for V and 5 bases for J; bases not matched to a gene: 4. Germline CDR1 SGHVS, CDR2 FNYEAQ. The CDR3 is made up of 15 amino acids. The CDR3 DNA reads TGTGCCAGCAGCTTAGTAGGGACTAGCGAGGAGACCCAGTACTTC. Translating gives CASSLVGTSEETQYF.

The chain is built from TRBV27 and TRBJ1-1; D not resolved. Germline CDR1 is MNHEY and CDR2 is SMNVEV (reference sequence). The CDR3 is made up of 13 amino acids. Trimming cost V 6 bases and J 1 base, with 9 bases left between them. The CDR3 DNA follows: TGTGCCAGCAGCTTCTCTGGGAACACTGAAGCTTTCTTT. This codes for CASSFSGNTEAFF.

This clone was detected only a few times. CDR3 DNA sequence: TGTGCCAGCGGAACCCCATTGGGTACGGGGAAAGAGACCCAGTACTTC. It is translated as CASGTPLGTGKETQYF. The V gene is TRBV2, the J gene TRBJ2-5; D might be TRBD2 (5 bases). V gave up 8 bases and J gave up 3 bases, with 22 bases separating them. Germline V CDR1 and CDR2: SNHLY, FYNNEI. The length of the CDR3 is 16 residues. Based on the CDR3 plus reference TRBV2 and TRBJ2-5, the full variable domain is EPEVTQTPSHQVTQMGQEVILRCVPISNHLYFYWYRQILGQKVEFLVSFYNNEISEKSEIFDDQFSVERPDGSNFTLKIRSTKLEDSAMYFCASGTPLGTGKETQYFGPGTRLLVL.

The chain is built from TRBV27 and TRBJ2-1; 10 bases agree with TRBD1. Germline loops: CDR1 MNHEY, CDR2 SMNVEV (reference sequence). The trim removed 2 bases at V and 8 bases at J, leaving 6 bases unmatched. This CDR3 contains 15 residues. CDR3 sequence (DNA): TGTGCCAGCAGTTTAGTTGGGACAGGGGTCGATGAGCAGTTCTTC. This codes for CASSLVGTGVDEQFF.

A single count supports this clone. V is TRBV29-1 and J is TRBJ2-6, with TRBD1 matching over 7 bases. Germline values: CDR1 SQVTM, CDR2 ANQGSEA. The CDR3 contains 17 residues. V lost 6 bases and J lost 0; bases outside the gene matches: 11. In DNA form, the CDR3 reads TGCAGCGTGCTCAACCGGGACAGCTACTCTGGGGCCAACGTCCTGACTTTC. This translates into CSVLNRDSYSGANVLTF.

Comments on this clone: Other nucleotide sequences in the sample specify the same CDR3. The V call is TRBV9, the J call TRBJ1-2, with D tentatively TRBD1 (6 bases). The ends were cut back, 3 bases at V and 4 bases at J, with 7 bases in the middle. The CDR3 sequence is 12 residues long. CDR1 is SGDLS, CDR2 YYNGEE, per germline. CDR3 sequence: CASSEGGYGYTF. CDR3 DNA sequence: TGTGCCAGCAGCGAGGGGGGCTATGGCTACACCTTC.

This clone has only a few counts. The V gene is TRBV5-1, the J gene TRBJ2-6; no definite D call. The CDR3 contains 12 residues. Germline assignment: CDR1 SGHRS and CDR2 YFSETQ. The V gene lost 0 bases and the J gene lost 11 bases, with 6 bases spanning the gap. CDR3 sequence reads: CASSLDPDVLTF. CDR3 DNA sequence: TGCGCCAGCAGCTTGGACCCGGACGTCCTGACTTTC.

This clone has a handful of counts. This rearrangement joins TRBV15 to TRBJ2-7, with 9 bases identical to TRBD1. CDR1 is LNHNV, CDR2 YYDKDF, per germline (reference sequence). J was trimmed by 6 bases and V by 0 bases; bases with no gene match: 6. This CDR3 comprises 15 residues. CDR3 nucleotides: TGTGCCACCAGCAGAGATTGGGACAGGGAGTTCGAGCAGTACTTC. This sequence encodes CATSRDWDREFEQYF.

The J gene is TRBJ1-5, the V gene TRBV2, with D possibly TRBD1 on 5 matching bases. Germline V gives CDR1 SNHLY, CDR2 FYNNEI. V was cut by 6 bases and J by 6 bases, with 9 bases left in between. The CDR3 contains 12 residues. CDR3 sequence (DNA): TGTGCCAGCAGCATCGGGGGTCAGCCCCAGCATTTT. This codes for CASSIGGQPQHF.

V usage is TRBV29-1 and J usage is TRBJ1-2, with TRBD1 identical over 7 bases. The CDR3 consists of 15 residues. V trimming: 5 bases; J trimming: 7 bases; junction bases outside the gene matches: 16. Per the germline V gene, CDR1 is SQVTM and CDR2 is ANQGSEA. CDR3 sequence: CSVNPLGQGEVGYTF. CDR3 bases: TGCAGCGTTAACCCACTCGGGCAGGGGGAGGTTGGCTACACCTTC.

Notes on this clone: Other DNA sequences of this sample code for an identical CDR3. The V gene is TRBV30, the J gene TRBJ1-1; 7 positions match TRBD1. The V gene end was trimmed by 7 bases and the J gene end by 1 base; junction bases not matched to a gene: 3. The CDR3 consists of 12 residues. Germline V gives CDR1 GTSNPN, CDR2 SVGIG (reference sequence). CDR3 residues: CASRTGNTEAFF. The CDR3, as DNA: TGTGCCTCTCGGACAGGGAACACTGAAGCTTTCTTT.